This T cell receptor beta chain was recovered during a study of response to subunit inactivated influenza vaccine. Using its own MiXCR run on the RT-PCR reads, TCRdb lists one record per CDR3 protein. Of roughly 550,000 distinct CDR3 sequences in the sample, approximately 24% were seen once. Germline CDR1 MNHNS, CDR2 SASEGT. The CDR3 is 15 residues long. With V trimmed by 6 bases and J by 1 base, 6 bases remained unmatched. The same data also went into a second study, on T cells expressing NK-cell markers. That work states: Generation of TCR beta cDNA was performed by 5'RACE template switching incorporating UMIs. Anti-gamma-delta TCR antibody use in several experiments restricted sorting to alpha-beta TCR T cells.

The chain uses TRBV6-1 and TRBJ2-7, with 10 bases aligning to TRBD2. The sample was CD4+ T cells sorted from PBMCs, taken about 11 days after vaccination. The clonotype was recovered from a man aged 50 to 60 who received an inactivated influenza vaccine. CDR3 loop: CASRGLAGASYEQYF. CDR3 coding DNA: TGTGCCAGCAGAGGTCTAGCGGGAGCTTCCTACGAGCAGTACTTC.